This is a list of T cell receptor beta chains from one sample in a study of blood T cell repertoires in COVID-19. TCRdb's copy holds only in-frame clones and misses some; the assay was immunoSEQ multiplex PCR. The sample yields a few hundred thousand clones, approximately 89% seen once. Sequenced material: peripheral blood. Receptors originate from a woman in her 30s with COVID-19, enrolled during active disease. Each CDR3 is given with its conserved first and last residue. The D gene is left open where the match is weak. Expanded clones are given a class, and other clones once, few, many or no size at all.

CASVMAGRSYNSPLHF TGTGCCAGCGTTATGGCAGGGAGGTCCTATAATTCACCCCTCCACTTT 16 - - TRBJ1-6 TRBV28
CASAGLAIGELFF TGTGCCAGCGCGGGACTAGCGATCGGGGAGCTGTTTTTT 13 - TRBD2 TRBJ2-2 TRBV6-5
CSAKDRYTEAFF TGCAGCGCCAAGGACAGATACACTGAAGCTTTCTTT 12 - - TRBJ1-1 TRBV29-1
CASSPSRAGEQYF TGTGCCAGCTCACCGTCCAGGGCAGGAGAGCAGTACTTC 13 - - TRBJ2-7 TRBV18
CASSQGRSGANVLTF TGTGCCAGCAGCCAAGGCAGGTCGGGGGCCAACGTCCTGACTTTC 15 - - TRBJ2-6 TRBV3-1/TRBV3-2
CATRAPAVNTEAFF TGTGCCACACGCGCCCCCGCGGTAAACACTGAAGCTTTCTTT 14 - - TRBJ1-1 TRBV15
CSVEAGEGYTF TGCAGCGTTGAAGCAGGGGAAGGCTACACCTTC 11 - - TRBJ1-2 TRBV29-1
CASARRGKDTEAFF TGTGCCAGCGCGCGCAGGGGGAAGGACACTGAAGCTTTCTTT 14 - TRBD1 TRBJ1-1 TRBV6-5
CSASSLAGIGEQFF TGCAGTGCTAGTAGTCTAGCGGGGATAGGTGAGCAGTTCTTC 14 - TRBD2 TRBJ2-1 TRBV20-1
CASSFGTLETQYF TGTGCCAGCAGCTTTGGGACATTGGAGACCCAGTACTTC 13 - - TRBJ2-5 TRBV7-9
CASSKEQLAGTSYEQYF TGTGCCAGCAGCAAAGAACAACTAGCGGGAACCTCCTACGAGCAGTACTTC 17 - - TRBJ2-7 TRBV21-1
CSARAPYEQYF TGCAGTGCTAGGGCCCCCTACGAGCAGTACTTC 11 - - TRBJ2-7 TRBV20-1
CASRPGTGHEAFF TGTGCCAGCAGACCCGGGACAGGACACGAAGCTTTCTTT 13 - TRBD1 TRBJ1-1 TRBV7-9
CASSSTGTSGSETQYF TGTGCCAGCAGTTCCACCGGGACTAGCGGGAGTGAGACCCAGTACTTC 16 - TRBD2 TRBJ2-5 TRBV6-5
CASSFSSYEQYF TGTGCCAGCAGTTTTTCATCCTACGAGCAGTACTTC 12 - - TRBJ2-7 TRBV6-2/TRBV6-3
CASSSGDRSPAHEQFF TGCGCCAGCAGCTCCGGGGACAGATCCCCAGCACATGAGCAGTTCTTC 16 - TRBD1 TRBJ2-1 TRBV5-1
CASSLGGRTEAFF TGTGCCAGCAGCTTGGGTGGGCGTACTGAAGCTTTCTTT 13 - - TRBJ1-1 TRBV5-4
CASASWAEENYGYTF TGTGCCAGCGCTTCATGGGCAGAAGAAAACTATGGCTACACCTTC 15 - - TRBJ1-2 TRBV28
CASSIGGQGVFQPQHF TGTGCCAGTAGTATAGGGGGACAGGGGGTATTTCAGCCCCAGCATTTT 16 - TRBD1 TRBJ1-5 TRBV19
CSVASGQGSYEQYF TGCAGCGTTGCGTCGGGACAGGGATCCTACGAGCAGTACTTC 14 - TRBD1 TRBJ2-7 TRBV29-1
CASSEGQGGSPLHF TGCGCCAGCAGTGAAGGACAGGGGGGATCACCCCTCCACTTT 14 few TRBD1 TRBJ1-6 TRBV10-1
CASSLVGSLNNEQFF TGTGCCAGCAGCTTAGTTGGGAGTCTTAACAATGAGCAGTTCTTC 15 few - TRBJ2-1 TRBV7-8
CASSLDPGQVEQFF TGTGCCAGCAGCTTAGATCCGGGACAGGTCGAGCAGTTCTTC 14 - TRBD1 TRBJ2-1 TRBV11-2
CASSSIDTAGTEAFF TGTGCCAGCAGCTCTATCGACACGGCGGGCACTGAAGCTTTCTTT 15 - - TRBJ1-1 TRBV7-9
CASSVLAGPTDTQYF TGTGCCAGCAGCGTACTAGCGGGTCCCACAGATACGCAGTATTTT 15 - TRBD2 TRBJ2-3 TRBV9
CASSLAVQSTDTQYF TGCGCCAGCAGCTTGGCCGTACAGAGCACAGATACGCAGTATTTT 15 - - TRBJ2-3 TRBV5-1
CATSEPLQTPENSNQPQHF TGTGCCACCAGTGAACCCCTCCAAACCCCCGAGAATAGCAATCAGCCCCAGCATTTT 19 - - TRBJ1-5 TRBV24-1